This T cell receptor beta chain comes out of a study of pediatric ulcerative colitis. Study-level points and caveats: Repertoires came from total lymphocyte DNA, not specific subsets. Substantially fewer templates came from a couple of patients' blood samples.

The CDR3 is 15 amino acids. The V segment lost 0 bases and the J segment 5 bases; nucleotides outside the gene matches: 1. Looked up from germline, CDR1 is SGHTA and CDR2 is FQGNSA. One to two pinch biopsies were taken from the rectum during colonoscopy. Generated by immunoSEQ multiplex PCR, the TCRdb table keeps only in-frame clones and is missing some. Of more than 35,000 clones in the sample, approximately 73% were seen once. As concerns this clone: As yet, its antigen is unknown.

The chain employs TRBV7-2 and TRBJ1-4; 9 nucleotides match TRBD1. Sequencing used gut tissue. The clonotype originates from a boy between 5 and 17 years old with moderate ulcerative colitis. In nucleotides, the CDR3 is TGTGCCAGCAGCTTAGCCGGGACAGGGAATGAAAAACTGTTTTTT. Its translation is CASSLAGTGNEKLFF.